This T cell receptor (beta chain) appears in the sequencing data of a study of multiple sclerosis patients with progressive multifocal leukoencephalopathy. The time point here: before natalizumab initiation. Measured with immunoSEQ multiplex PCR; TCRdb has only the in-frame clones, and not every one. The sample lists 31,000 or so clones, 89% seen once, with approximately 1.5% in the top ten. On this clone itself: Antigen: not known.

Study-level results: At PML onset, no shared TRBV or TRBJ gene usage was seen. The findings' link to JC virus versus immunocompromise remained uncertain. Lower normalized Shannon entropy suggested reduced TRB diversity in most PML patients.

The sample taken for sequencing was PBMCs. The source is a human donor with multiple sclerosis.

CDR3 sequence: CASRTTRGGKNNEQFF. The CDR3 coding sequence is TGTGCCAGCAGAACCACAAGGGGGGGGAAGAACAATGAGCAGTTCTTC. The chain recombines TRBV28 with TRBJ2-1, with D possibly being TRBD2 (7 bases). CDR1 and CDR2 from the germline V gene are MDHEN and SYDVKM. The CDR3 extends over 16 amino acids. Trimming shortened V by 6 bases and J by 5 bases, and 20 bases separated the two germline ends.